The 24 T cell receptor beta chains below were found in one sample sequenced in a study of blood T cell repertoires in COVID-19. The repertoire was sequenced with immunoSEQ multiplex PCR; TCRdb's copy has only in-frame clones and lacks some. The sample yields about 65,000 clones, 80% to 85% seen once. Input material: peripheral blood. These receptors were obtained from a human donor in a cohort sampled during active COVID-19.

This clone showed up just once. The chain is built from TRBV7-9 and TRBJ2-5; 11 nucleotides agree with TRBD1. The CDR3 runs 16 residues. The germline V gene encodes CDR1 SEHNR and CDR2 FQNEAQ (reference sequence). J was trimmed by 2 bases and V by 5 bases; bases with no gene match: 7. The CDR3: CASSRTGQGAQETQYF. In DNA, the CDR3 is TGTGCCAGCAGCCGTACCGGACAGGGGGCACAAGAGACCCAGTACTTC.

The CDR3 loop is CASREQGNTQYF. The CDR3 nucleotides read TGTGCCAGCAGGGAACAGGGAAATACGCAGTATTTT. The J gene is TRBJ2-3, the V gene TRBV2; a weak D match, TRBD1 (6 bases). CDR1 and CDR2 from the germline V gene are SNHLY and FYNNEI. Trimming cost V 6 bases and J 7 bases, with 11 bases left between them. The CDR3 runs to 12 residues.

This chain uses TRBV6-2 or TRBV6-3 with TRBJ1-3; 7 bases are shared with TRBD1. CDR1 is MNHEY, CDR2 SVGEGT, per germline. Trimming removed 5 bases from V and 0 bases from J; junction bases left unmatched: 13. The CDR3 totals 18 residues. CDR3 sequence (DNA): TGTGCCAGCAGTCGCCTTATAACGACAGGGAGCTCTGGAAACACCATATATTTT. Amino acid sequence: CASSRLITTGSSGNTIYF.

This sequence joins TRBV28 and TRBJ1-5, with D tentatively TRBD1 (6 bases). Germline CDR1 reads MDHEN; CDR2 reads SYDVKM. The CDR3 sequence is 14 residues long. Between the trimmed V and J ends, which lost 8 bases and 1 base, there was a span of 12 bases. The CDR3 nucleotides are TGTGCCAGCCACGTGGGGGCGAGCAATCAGCCCCAGCATTTT. Amino acid sequence: CASHVGASNQPQHF. Full variable domain (rest looked up from reference TRBV28 and TRBJ1-5): DVKVTQSSRYLVKRTGEKVFLECVQDMDHENMFWYRQDPGLGLRLIYFSYDVKMKEKGDIPEGYSVSREKKERFSLILESASTNQTSMYLCASHVGASNQPQHFGDGTRLSIL.

This clone was picked up one time. The V gene is TRBV9, the J gene TRBJ1-6; 7 bases map to TRBD1. The CDR3 spans 15 residues. The V gene's germline CDR1 is SGDLS and CDR2 YYNGEE. With V trimmed by 5 bases and J by 7 bases, 9 bases remained unmatched. As DNA, the CDR3 is TGTGCCAGCAGTTTTGGGACAGCGGAAAATTCACCCCTCCACTTT. It yields the protein CASSFGTAENSPLHF.

This chain joins TRBV7-2 and TRBJ2-5; D is perhaps TRBD2 (6 bases). Germline-derived CDR1 and CDR2 are SGHTA and FQGNSA. Trimming stripped 2 bases from V and 0 bases from J, with 13 bases between. This CDR3 has 16 amino acids. The CDR3 DNA sequence: TGTGCCAGCAGCTTATTGGGCGGGGAGTACCAAGAGACCCAGTACTTC. This encodes CASSLLGGEYQETQYF. The variable domain in full, with the rest retrieved from reference TRBV7-2 and TRBJ2-5, is GAGVSQSPSNKVTEKGKDVELRCDPISGHTALYWYRQSLGQGLEFLIYFQGNSAPDKSGLPSDRFSAERTGGSVSTLTIQRTQQEDSAVYLCASSLLGGEYQETQYFGPGTRLLVL.

This clone was recorded a few times. The chain has TRBV7-9 and TRBJ1-2; the D gene is possibly TRBD1 (5 bases). Trimming took off 1 base at V and 2 bases at J, with 11 bases between the two ends. CDR1 SEHNR and CDR2 FQNEAQ come from the germline V gene (reference sequence). CDR3 length: 15 amino acids. DNA for the CDR3: TGTGCCAGCAGCTTAGGGGCCAGGGTAAACTATGGCTACACCTTC. Protein product: CASSLGARVNYGYTF.

The V call is TRBV20-1, the J call TRBJ2-1; tentatively, D is TRBD2 (5 bases). This CDR3 has 11 amino acids. Germline CDR1 is DFQATT and CDR2 is SNEGSKA (reference sequence). Deletions cut 1 base from V and 10 bases from J, with 8 bases between. In DNA, the CDR3 is TGCAGTGCTAGAGGGGAGTCAGAGCAGTTCTTC. Translation: CSARGESEQFF.

The chain uses TRBV28 and TRBJ2-7, with 7 bases aligning to TRBD1. There are 14 residues in the CDR3. V shed 3 bases and J 6 bases; nucleotides not matched to a gene: 8. Germline CDR1 reads MDHEN; CDR2 reads SYDVKM. Written as DNA, the CDR3 is TGTGCCAGCAGTTTCCATACAGGGGTGGGCGAGCAGTACTTC. It specifies CASSFHTGVGEQYF.

The chain is built from TRBV18 and TRBJ1-3, with a weak D call TRBD1 (5 bases). CDR1 and CDR2 (germline): KGHSH, LQKENI. The CDR3 sequence is 14 residues long. Trimming took off 6 bases at V and 4 bases at J, with 13 bases between the two ends. The CDR3 reads CASSLGGVGNTIYF. The CDR3 DNA sequence: TGTGCCAGCTCCCTTGGAGGGGTCGGAAACACCATATATTTT.

The sample holds one count of this clone. The rearrangement joins TRBV9 to TRBJ1-6; D not certain. Trimming pared 2 bases from V and 4 bases from J, leaving 7 bases between. The CDR3 has 14 amino acids. Germline V gene data show CDR1 as SGDLS and CDR2 as YYNGEE. CDR3 bases: TGTGCCAGCAGCGTGGCGGGATATAATTCACCCCTCCACTTT. Translating it yields CASSVAGYNSPLHF. The full variable domain, rest sourced from reference TRBV9 and TRBJ1-6, is DSGVTQTPKHLITATGQRVTLRCSPRSGDLSVYWYQQSLDQGLQFLIQYYNGEERAKGNILERFSAQQFPDLHSELNLSSLELGDSALYFCASSVAGYNSPLHFGNGTRLTVT.

The rearrangement joins TRBV7-3 to TRBJ1-1; no firm D call. The CDR3 loop spans 15 amino acids. Trimming removed 0 bases from V and 6 bases from J, with 14 bases in between. Germline values: CDR1 SGHTA, CDR2 FQGTGA. The CDR3 coding sequence is TGTGCCAGCAGCTTAACCCCGGGGAAGAGTTCTGAAGCTTTCTTT. Translation gives CASSLTPGKSSEAFF.

This chain connects TRBV7-8 to TRBJ2-5, with a possible D match to TRBD1 (6 bases). CDR1 is SGHVS and CDR2 is FQNEAQ in the germline V gene. The length of the CDR3 is 16 residues. Between the trimmed V and J ends, which lost 5 bases and 1 base, there was a span of 17 bases. CDR3 DNA: TGTGCCAGCAGCCGACCCCCCCGGACAGTCCAAGAGACCCAGTACTTC. It yields the protein CASSRPPRTVQETQYF.

This chain joins TRBV19 and TRBJ2-5, with TRBD1 matching over 8 bases. V lost 3 bases to trimming and J lost 4 bases; unmatched junction nucleotides: 7. The CDR3 is made up of 15 amino acids. The germline V gene encodes CDR1 LNHDA and CDR2 SQIVND (reference sequence). The CDR3 loop reads CASSIVTGGRETQYF. As DNA, the CDR3 is TGTGCCAGTAGTATTGTCACAGGGGGTAGAGAGACCCAGTACTTC.

The rearrangement uses TRBV7-2 and TRBJ2-3, with D maybe TRBD2 (6 bases). Germline loops: CDR1 SGHTA, CDR2 FQGNSA. This CDR3 has 16 amino acids. Trimming took off 1 base at V and 0 bases at J, with 11 bases between the two ends. In nucleotides, the CDR3 is TGTGCCAGCAGCTTAGGGGTAGCGGTAAGCACAGATACGCAGTATTTT. Protein product: CASSLGVAVSTDTQYF.

The gene calls are TRBV7-8 and TRBJ1-1; TRBD1 matches at 9 bases. The CDR3 has 15 residues. Germline lookup yields CDR1 SGHVS and CDR2 FQNEAQ. Trimming cost V 4 bases and J 4 bases; bases outside gene matches: 7. The CDR3 sequence: CASSSNRGLATEAFF. The CDR3 DNA reads TGTGCCAGCAGCTCGAACAGGGGGCTGGCCACTGAAGCTTTCTTT.

This sequence joins TRBV28 and TRBJ2-1; TRBD1 agrees at 12 bases. Germline assignment: CDR1 MDHEN and CDR2 SYDVKM. The CDR3 contains 15 residues. Trimming at V came to 10 bases and at J to 7 bases, leaving 11 bases not matched to a gene. The CDR3 bases are TGTGCCACCCGCGACGGGACAGGGGGCTTTAATGAGCAGTTCTTC. Translated, it gives CATRDGTGGFNEQFF.

This clone is a singleton in its sample. This chain uses TRBV7-3 with TRBJ2-3; a possible D gene is TRBD2 (6 bases). This CDR3 region has 18 residues. Germline V CDR1 and CDR2: SGHTA, FQGTGA. The V gene lost 2 bases and the J gene lost 6 bases, with 24 bases spanning the gap. The CDR3 here is CASSLAPLLVGSGDTQYF. The DNA of the CDR3 is TGTGCCAGCAGCTTAGCCCCCTTACTAGTGGGAAGCGGGGATACGCAGTATTTT.

This clone came up once. The chain employs TRBV4-1 and TRBJ2-5; 9 bases fit TRBD2. Unmatched junction bases numbered 7, after V lost 6 bases and J lost 2 bases. CDR3 length: 15 amino acids. The germline V gene encodes CDR1 MGHRA and CDR2 YSYEKL. The CDR3 nucleotides are TGCGCCAGCAGGCGGCTAGCGGGGACGCAAGAGACCCAGTACTTC. This codes for CASRRLAGTQETQYF.

V usage is TRBV19 and J usage is TRBJ1-5; no clear D. V was trimmed by 8 bases and J by 3 bases, leaving 14 bases between them. This CDR3 is 14 amino acids long. Germline lookup yields CDR1 LNHDA and CDR2 SQIVND (reference sequence). This CDR3 reads CASSVWGVNQPQHF. The DNA for the CDR3 is TGTGCCAGTTCCGTATGGGGAGTCAATCAGCCCCAGCATTTT.

The V and J genes are TRBV5-1 and TRBJ1-2; D ambiguous. The CDR3 runs 13 residues. V shed 0 bases and J shed 3 bases, with 6 bases lying between them. CDR1 is SGHRS and CDR2 is YFSETQ in the germline V gene. CDR3 in DNA: TGCGCCAGCAGCTTGGTTCCGGACTATGGCTACACCTTC. Translation: CASSLVPDYGYTF.

The chain is built from TRBV28 and TRBJ2-2; 7 bases match TRBD1. The CDR3 runs to 15 residues. The germline CDR1 and CDR2 sequences are MDHEN and SYDVKM. Trimming took 8 bases from V and 1 from J; bases not matched to a gene: 7. For the CDR3, the DNA is TGTGCCAGCCTATCCTGGACAGGGAACACCGGGGAGCTGTTTTTT. Translation gives CASLSWTGNTGELFF. Filled out from reference TRBV28 and TRBJ2-2, the complete variable domain reads DVKVTQSSRYLVKRTGEKVFLECVQDMDHENMFWYRQDPGLGLRLIYFSYDVKMKEKGDIPEGYSVSREKKERFSLILESASTNQTSMYLCASLSWTGNTGELFFGEGSRLTVL.

The chain is built from TRBV30 and TRBJ2-3; the match to TRBD2 covers 11 bases. The J segment lost 2 bases and the V segment lost 1 base, leaving 5 bases of the junction unmatched. Germline CDR1 GTSNPN, CDR2 SVGIG (reference sequence). This CDR3 contains 16 residues. The chain's CDR3 is CAWSGASGGFTDTQYF. As DNA, the CDR3 is TGTGCCTGGAGTGGCGCTAGCGGGGGGTTCACAGATACGCAGTATTTT.

V is TRBV15 and J is TRBJ2-7; TRBD2 matches at 11 bases. Germline V lookup: CDR1 LNHNV, CDR2 YYDKDF (reference sequence). Trimming took 3 bases from V and 7 from J; bases not matched to a gene: 8. The length of the CDR3 is 15 residues. The CDR3 DNA follows: TGTGCCACCAGCAGGACTAGCGGGGATACCCGGGAGCAGTACTTC. This sequence encodes CATSRTSGDTREQYF. Together with reference TRBV15 and TRBJ2-7, the CDR3 gives the full variable domain: DAMVIQNPRYQVTQFGKPVTLSCSQTLNHNVMYWYQQKSSQAPKLLFHYYDKDFNNEADTPDNFQSRRPNTSFCFLDIRSPGLGDTAMYLCATSRTSGDTREQYFGPGTRLTVT.